Listed below are T cell receptor beta chains from one sample, sequenced in a study of identical twins. Each CDR3 protein gets one entry after TCRdb re-called the 5' RACE reads with MiXCR. The data contain about 810,000 distinct CDR3 sequences, 9% to 15% of them singletons. The data also belong to a second study, concerning yellow fever vaccine responses in identical twins.

Sequenced material: PBMCs. All receptors come from a woman aged 18-30 years in good health. The CDR3 runs from the conserved cysteine through the conserved F or W. The D gene is left open where the match is weak. Clone size is shown for a subset of rows, as once, few, many or a class of expanded clone.

CDR3 DNA: TGTGCCAGCAACCGAGCGGGGGGGCATGAAAAACTGTTTTTT
CDR3 protein: CASNRAGGHEKLFF
V gene: TRBV9
D gene: NA
J gene: TRBJ1-4
clone size: many

CDR3 DNA: TGTGCCAGCAGTTTAGACTTGGGGACTAGCTACAATGAGCAGTTCTTC
CDR3 protein: CASSLDLGTSYNEQFF
V gene: TRBV12-3/TRBV12-4
D gene: TRBD2
J gene: TRBJ2-1
clone size: NA

CDR3 DNA: TGTGCCAGCAGCCAAGACATAGCAACAGGGGGCTTCACCGGGGAGCTGTTTTTT
CDR3 protein: CASSQDIATGGFTGELFF
V gene: TRBV3-1
D gene: TRBD1
J gene: TRBJ2-2
clone size: NA

CDR3 DNA: TGTGCCAGCAGTTCACTAGGGGTAAACGAGCAGTTCTTC
CDR3 protein: CASSSLGVNEQFF
V gene: TRBV27
D gene: NA
J gene: TRBJ2-1
clone size: few

CDR3 DNA: TGCGCCAGCAGCGCCGGTAGAGCGGACTACAATGAGCAGTTCTTC
CDR3 protein: CASSAGRADYNEQFF
V gene: TRBV10-1
D gene: NA
J gene: TRBJ2-1
clone size: NA

CDR3 DNA: TGTGCCAGCAGTCTTCTAGCGGCCAAGCACAATGAGCAGTTCTTC
CDR3 protein: CASSLLAAKHNEQFF
V gene: TRBV27
D gene: TRBD2
J gene: TRBJ2-1
clone size: few

CDR3 DNA: TGTGCCAGCAGCACTAGTGGCGAGCAGTACTTC
CDR3 protein: CASSTSGEQYF
V gene: TRBV7-9
D gene: NA
J gene: TRBJ2-7
clone size: few

CDR3 DNA: TGTGCCAGCAGCCAAGTAGGGACTAGCAGGTACAATGAGCAGTTCTTC
CDR3 protein: CASSQVGTSRYNEQFF
V gene: TRBV3-1
D gene: TRBD2
J gene: TRBJ2-1
clone size: many

CDR3 DNA: TGTGCCAGCAGTTACCGGCTTAGGGATGAGCAGTTCTTC
CDR3 protein: CASSYRLRDEQFF
V gene: TRBV27
D gene: NA
J gene: TRBJ2-1
clone size: few

CDR3 DNA: TGTGCCAGCAACACAGGGGGGTATAACACTGAAGCTTTCTTT
CDR3 protein: CASNTGGYNTEAFF
V gene: TRBV2
D gene: TRBD1
J gene: TRBJ1-1
clone size: NA

CDR3 DNA: TGTGCCAGCAGTGACAACTCCTACAATGAGCAGTTCTTC
CDR3 protein: CASSDNSYNEQFF
V gene: TRBV12-3/TRBV12-4
D gene: NA
J gene: TRBJ2-1
clone size: many

CDR3 DNA: TGTGCCAGCAGCGCCACAGGGGGGAAGGATGGCTACACCTTC
CDR3 protein: CASSATGGKDGYTF
V gene: TRBV7-6
D gene: TRBD1
J gene: TRBJ1-2
clone size: few

CDR3 DNA: TGTGCCACCAGCAAGGGCGATGCAGCCGAGCAGTTCTTC
CDR3 protein: CATSKGDAAEQFF
V gene: TRBV15
D gene: NA
J gene: TRBJ2-1
clone size: few

CDR3 DNA: TGCGCCAGCAGCTCGCCTCCCCCCGGGACGGACAATTACGAGCAGTACTTC
CDR3 protein: CASSSPPPGTDNYEQYF
V gene: TRBV5-1
D gene: NA
J gene: TRBJ2-7
clone size: many

CDR3 DNA: TGTGCCAGCAGTCTCAGACTGACAACTAATGAAAAACTGTTTTTT
CDR3 protein: CASSLRLTTNEKLFF
V gene: TRBV27
D gene: NA
J gene: TRBJ1-4
clone size: few

CDR3 DNA: TGCAGCGTTGAAGATTCTAGCGGGGGGGCGTTGGAGACCCAGTACTTC
CDR3 protein: CSVEDSSGGALETQYF
V gene: TRBV29-1
D gene: TRBD2
J gene: TRBJ2-5
clone size: NA

CDR3 DNA: TGTGCCAGCAGCTTGGATGGGCTTTACACCGGGGAGCTGTTTTTT
CDR3 protein: CASSLDGLYTGELFF
V gene: TRBV5-6
D gene: NA
J gene: TRBJ2-2
clone size: NA

CDR3 DNA: TGTGCCAGCAGCCAGGTAGCGGGGGGGCAGCAGACCCAGTACTTC
CDR3 protein: CASSQVAGGQQTQYF
V gene: TRBV4-2
D gene: TRBD2
J gene: TRBJ2-5
clone size: many

CDR3 DNA: TGTGCCAGCAGGGGAGGGACAGGGGGCAATCAGCCCCAGCATTTT
CDR3 protein: CASRGGTGGNQPQHF
V gene: TRBV12-3/TRBV12-4
D gene: TRBD1
J gene: TRBJ1-5
clone size: NA

CDR3 DNA: TGCAGTGCTCCCAGGGGGTGGGGGCCCAAGTCTGAAGCTTTCTTT
CDR3 protein: CSAPRGWGPKSEAFF
V gene: TRBV20-1
D gene: TRBD1
J gene: TRBJ1-1
clone size: few

CDR3 DNA: TGTGCCATCAGTAGCGGGGCCGGGGAGACCCAGTACTTC
CDR3 protein: CAISSGAGETQYF
V gene: TRBV10-3
D gene: TRBD2
J gene: TRBJ2-5
clone size: few

CDR3 DNA: TGCAGTGCCACAGTAGTTTATGGCTACACCTTC
CDR3 protein: CSATVVYGYTF
V gene: TRBV20-1
D gene: NA
J gene: TRBJ1-2
clone size: few

CDR3 DNA: TGTGCCAGCAGCCAATATGGCACCGGGGAGCTGTTTTTT
CDR3 protein: CASSQYGTGELFF
V gene: TRBV3-1
D gene: NA
J gene: TRBJ2-2
clone size: few

CDR3 DNA: TGTGCCACCAGTGATTCGGGACAGACAAATGAGCAGTTCTTC
CDR3 protein: CATSDSGQTNEQFF
V gene: TRBV24-1
D gene: TRBD1
J gene: TRBJ2-1
clone size: many

CDR3 DNA: TGTGCCAGCAGCCCCCAGGTGGGCAGATCGGGCTATGGCTACACCTTC
CDR3 protein: CASSPQVGRSGYGYTF
V gene: TRBV6-1
D gene: NA
J gene: TRBJ1-2
clone size: NA

CDR3 DNA: TGTGCCAGCAGTGAACGGAAGGGTAACTATGGCTACACCTTC
CDR3 protein: CASSERKGNYGYTF
V gene: TRBV2
D gene: NA
J gene: TRBJ1-2
clone size: few

CDR3 DNA: TGCAGCGTTGAAGAAAGGGGGACAGGGCCTTCTTCTGGGGCCAACGTCCTGACTTTC
CDR3 protein: CSVEERGTGPSSGANVLTF
V gene: TRBV29-1
D gene: TRBD1
J gene: TRBJ2-6
clone size: NA

CDR3 DNA: TGCAGCGCTTGGGGCCTAGCGGGAGCCTACGAGCAGTACTTC
CDR3 protein: CSAWGLAGAYEQYF
V gene: TRBV29-1
D gene: TRBD2
J gene: TRBJ2-7
clone size: few

CDR3 DNA: TGTGCCAGCAGCTTAGGGGACAGGGATGGGGATGAGCAGTTCTTC
CDR3 protein: CASSLGDRDGDEQFF
V gene: TRBV11-2
D gene: TRBD1
J gene: TRBJ2-1
clone size: few

CDR3 DNA: TGTGCCAGCAGTTTCGTCCCGGCGTTTGAGACCCAGTACTTC
CDR3 protein: CASSFVPAFETQYF
V gene: TRBV12-3/TRBV12-4
D gene: NA
J gene: TRBJ2-5
clone size: few

CDR3 DNA: TGTGCCAGCAGTTACCGGGGGCTGGAGACCCAGTACTTC
CDR3 protein: CASSYRGLETQYF
V gene: TRBV6-5
D gene: NA
J gene: TRBJ2-5
clone size: many

CDR3 DNA: TGCAGTGCCCATGACCCCGGGACGTACGCGAACACCGGGGAGCTGTTTTTT
CDR3 protein: CSAHDPGTYANTGELFF
V gene: TRBV20-1
D gene: NA
J gene: TRBJ2-2
clone size: NA

CDR3 DNA: TGTGCCAGCAGTGAACGCCTGGGGGGGCGGACTGAAGCTTTCTTT
CDR3 protein: CASSERLGGRTEAFF
V gene: TRBV25-1
D gene: NA
J gene: TRBJ1-1
clone size: few

CDR3 DNA: TGTGCCAGCAGTTTAATGGGGAGTTTCTCCTACGAGCAGTACTTC
CDR3 protein: CASSLMGSFSYEQYF
V gene: TRBV28
D gene: NA
J gene: TRBJ2-7
clone size: NA

CDR3 DNA: TGTGCCAGCAGTTCTCGGGGCGGGAGGGCCAATGAGCAGTTCTTC
CDR3 protein: CASSSRGGRANEQFF
V gene: TRBV27
D gene: TRBD2
J gene: TRBJ2-1
clone size: NA

CDR3 DNA: TGTGCCAGCAGCTTGGCGAGGACTTCAAGCACAGATACGCAGTATTTT
CDR3 protein: CASSLARTSSTDTQYF
V gene: TRBV5-4
D gene: NA
J gene: TRBJ2-3
clone size: NA

CDR3 DNA: TGCGCCAGCAGCTTGGTTGCCCCTAACTACGAGCAGTACTTC
CDR3 protein: CASSLVAPNYEQYF
V gene: TRBV5-1
D gene: NA
J gene: TRBJ2-7
clone size: few

CDR3 DNA: TGTGCCAGCAGCCAGGGTGGGGTCCTAGCCAAAAACATTCAGTACTTC
CDR3 protein: CASSQGGVLAKNIQYF
V gene: TRBV14
D gene: NA
J gene: TRBJ2-4
clone size: NA

CDR3 DNA: TGTGCCAGCAGCACACTACTAGCGGACGAGCAGTTCTTC
CDR3 protein: CASSTLLADEQFF
V gene: TRBV7-3
D gene: TRBD2
J gene: TRBJ2-1
clone size: many

CDR3 DNA: TGTGCCAGCAGCTTGGGTCCCCAGCGGGAGGGCAATGAGCAGTTCTTC
CDR3 protein: CASSLGPQREGNEQFF
V gene: TRBV7-2
D gene: TRBD2
J gene: TRBJ2-1
clone size: NA

CDR3 DNA: TGCAGCGTTTGGGAACAGGGCGGAGGGGCAGCTGAAGCTTTCTTT
CDR3 protein: CSVWEQGGGAAEAFF
V gene: TRBV29-1
D gene: NA
J gene: TRBJ1-1
clone size: few

CDR3 DNA: TGTGCCAGCAGTGTCCACTCGACTAGCGGGGACAATGAGCAGTTCTTC
CDR3 protein: CASSVHSTSGDNEQFF
V gene: TRBV12-3/TRBV12-4
D gene: TRBD2
J gene: TRBJ2-1
clone size: NA

CDR3 DNA: TGTGCCAGCAGTTTAGCGTTGAGCGTCGGAGAGACCCAGTACTTC
CDR3 protein: CASSLALSVGETQYF
V gene: TRBV12-3/TRBV12-4
D gene: NA
J gene: TRBJ2-5
clone size: NA

CDR3 DNA: TGTGCCAGCAGCCCTGAACTAGCTCGGGGCACAGATACGCAGTATTTT
CDR3 protein: CASSPELARGTDTQYF
V gene: TRBV6-2/TRBV6-3
D gene: NA
J gene: TRBJ2-3
clone size: NA